Shown below are 6 T cell receptor beta chains from a single sample sequenced in a study of cytomegalovirus exposure and HLA in healthy donors. The data were produced by immunoSEQ multiplex PCR, yet TCRdb's version contains in-frame clones alone and is incomplete. In the table there are roughly 200,000 clones, approximately 89% of which are singletons. The sample comprised PBMCs. These receptor sequences come from a young man in good health and CMV-seropositive.

This clone has just one count. The chain recombines TRBV7-3 with TRBJ1-1, with D perhaps matching TRBD1 (5 bases). The CDR3 runs to 14 residues. Germline CDR1 reads SGHTA; CDR2 reads FQGTGA. V was clipped by 5 bases and J by 4 bases, with 14 bases between them. CDR3: CASSPGYGSTEAFF. Here the CDR3 DNA reads TGTGCCAGCAGCCCAGGGTACGGGAGCACTGAAGCTTTCTTT.

The rearrangement links TRBV4-1 to TRBJ2-2; 13 nucleotides agree with TRBD2. Unmatched junction bases numbered 5, after V lost 4 bases and J lost 6 bases. Per the germline V gene, CDR1 is MGHRA and CDR2 is YSYEKL. The CDR3 length is 16 residues. The chain's CDR3 is CASSLWTSGSPGELFF. CDR3 in DNA: TGCGCCAGCAGCCTTTGGACTAGCGGGAGTCCCGGGGAGCTGTTTTTT.

The chain uses TRBV7-3 and TRBJ2-2; D not resolved. The CDR3 is 12 residues long. Germline-derived CDR1 and CDR2 are SGHTA and FQGTGA. V was pared by 0 bases and J by 6 bases, with 2 bases between. The CDR3 reads CASSLTAGELFF. CDR3 nucleotides: TGTGCCAGCAGCTTAACTGCCGGGGAGCTGTTTTTT.

This chain connects TRBV5-6 to TRBJ2-3, with D perhaps assigned TRBD1 or TRBD2 (5 bases each). The CDR3 has 14 residues. Germline V gene lookup returns CDR1 SGHDT and CDR2 YYEEEE. V shed 1 base and J shed 5 bases, with 11 bases lying between them. The chain's CDR3 is CASSLLRGIDTQYF. The CDR3 DNA is TGTGCCAGCAGCTTGTTGAGGGGAATAGATACGCAGTATTTT.

A word on this clone: Germline and junction disagree at one end, which may indicate a read error. The rearrangement links TRBV7-6 to TRBJ2-2; 9 bases align to TRBD2. The germline V gene encodes CDR1 SGHVS and CDR2 FNYEAQ. This CDR3 contains 14 residues. CDR3 bases: TGTGCCAGCAGTTTAGCGGGAGCCGGCGGGGAGCTGTTTTTT. Amino acid sequence: CASSLAGAGGELFF.

The genes are TRBV19 and TRBJ1-3; D is ambiguous. V lost 4 bases to trimming and J lost 0 bases, with 10 bases between them. The CDR3 is made up of 15 amino acids. CDR1 is LNHDA, CDR2 SQIVND, per germline (reference sequence). CDR3 nucleotide sequence: TGTGCCAGTAGTAGTGACGGTAGCTCTGGAAACACCATATATTTT. Its protein is CASSSDGSSGNTIYF.